This passage covers 6 T cell receptor beta chains from one sample sequenced in a study of T cells in Graves' hyperthyroidism and ophthalmopathy. The investigators amplified TCR beta CDR3 regions from RNA transcripts. TCR CDR3 underwent first-round RT-PCR with the HTBI primer set. TCRdb processed the multiplex PCR reads anew with MiXCR; each CDR3 protein has one entry. This sample yields 300,000 or so distinct CDR3 sequences, of which over 15% are seen a single time; roughly 50% belongs to the top ten. The sample was blood. These receptors were collected from an older woman with Graves' ophthalmopathy.

This chain uses TRBV9 with TRBJ2-6; D not certain. The CDR3 totals 16 residues. CDR1 and CDR2 from the germline V gene are SGDLS and YYNGEE. Between the trimmed V and J ends, which lost 4 bases and 0 bases, there was a span of 11 bases. Written as DNA, the CDR3 is TGTGCCAGCAGCCGCGAAGGGAACTCTGGGGCCAACGTCCTGACTTTC. It translates to CASSREGNSGANVLTF.

This clonotype was detected only a few times. This chain connects TRBV5-1 to TRBJ1-2; TRBD1 matches at 8 bases. The germline CDR1 and CDR2 sequences are SGHRS and YFSETQ. Germline trimming cut 0 bases from V and 1 base from J; bases unmatched to any gene: 8. This CDR3 region has 17 residues. CDR3 bases: TGCGCCAGCAGCTTGGGCCAGGGGACAGGACTTAACTATGGCTACACCTTC. Protein: CASSLGQGTGLNYGYTF.

The gene calls are TRBV19 and TRBJ2-4; D not resolved. CDR3 length equals 11 residues. Looked up from germline, CDR1 is LNHDA and CDR2 is SQIVND (reference sequence). The V end was cut by 6 bases, the J end by 9 bases, with 9 bases between. The CDR3: CASSTDSIQYF. CDR3 in DNA: TGTGCCAGTAGCACCGACTCCATTCAGTACTTC.

V usage is TRBV4-3 and J usage is TRBJ2-7; the D gene is possibly TRBD1 (6 bases). V lost 4 bases, J lost 0 bases, and 13 bases lay in between. There are 15 residues in the CDR3. Germline V gene lookup returns CDR1 LGHNA and CDR2 YSLEER. The CDR3 sequence is CASSRTDSNSYEQYF. The CDR3 bases are TGCGCCAGCAGCCGGACGGACAGCAACTCCTACGAGCAGTACTTC.

There are a few counts of this clonotype. An end of the junction differs from the germline gene, which may be a read error. The chain couples TRBV5-1 to TRBJ1-1; TRBD1 is a possible D gene (5 bases). The CDR3 spans 14 residues. Germline CDR1 is SGHRS and CDR2 is YFSETQ. DNA for the CDR3: TGCGCCAGCAGCTTCTCGGGGCAAGACACTGAGGCTTTCTTT. Protein: CASSFSGQDTEAFF.

This clonotype was recorded at least ten times. J is TRBJ2-1 and V is TRBV28; 9 positions match TRBD1. Germline loops: CDR1 MDHEN, CDR2 SYDVKM. The ends lost 6 bases at V and 8 bases at J; junction bases unmatched: 11. The CDR3 is 15 residues long. CDR3: CASREAGQGGYEQFF. CDR3 sequence (DNA): TGTGCCAGCAGGGAAGCGGGACAGGGTGGTTATGAGCAGTTCTTC.